A selection of T cell receptor beta chains follows, all from one sample in a study of somatic mutations in cytotoxic T cells in rheumatoid arthritis. The protocol was immunoSEQ multiplex PCR, while the TCRdb copy is restricted to in-frame clones and leaves out a portion. In the table there are about 26,000 clones, roughly 82% of which are singletons. The source material was CD8+ T cells sorted from blood. Receptors were obtained from a man aged 50 to 60 in good health. The CDR3 runs from the conserved cysteine through the conserved F or W. Each record gives: J gene, V gene, D gene, clone size, CDR3 DNA, CDR3 protein. D genes are given only for firm matches. The size field is filled for only some rows; it gives once, few, many or a size class.

TRBJ1-2	TRBV7-9	NA	NA	TGTGCCAGCAGCCCCCCCGGGCACTATGGCTACACCTTC	CASSPPGHYGYTF
TRBJ2-1	TRBV7-9	NA	NA	TGTGCCAGCAGCTTAGGGGGCAGGGCGTACAATGAGCAGTTCTTC	CASSLGGRAYNEQFF
TRBJ2-1	TRBV30	TRBD2	NA	TGTGCCTGGAGTGTAGGAGCGGGGGACAATGAGCAGTTCTTC	CAWSVGAGDNEQFF
TRBJ2-1	TRBV13	NA	NA	TGTGCCAGCAGCTTACGGGGACCAGCCCGCAATGAGCAGTTCTTC	CASSLRGPARNEQFF
TRBJ2-4	TRBV9	NA	NA	TGTGCCAGCAGCGGTCCCTCCTCAGGGGGGCGGGGCATTCAGTACTTC	CASSGPSSGGRGIQYF
TRBJ1-1	TRBV19	NA	NA	TGTGCCAGTAGTTCAACGGGGGACACTGAAGCTTTCTTT	CASSSTGDTEAFF
TRBJ2-2	TRBV4-1	TRBD2	NA	TGCGCCAGCAGCCGCTTCACTCTCCCGGGACTAGCGGGGACGAACACCGGGGAGCTGTTTTTT	CASSRFTLPGLAGTNTGELFF
TRBJ2-1	TRBV6-1	TRBD2	NA	TGTGCCAGCAGTGTCTCCTTACTAGCGGGAGATCTCAATGAGCAGTTCTTC	CASSVSLLAGDLNEQFF
TRBJ2-1	TRBV27	NA	NA	TGTGCCAGCGTTAGCGGAACCTACAATGAGCAGTTCTTC	CASVSGTYNEQFF
TRBJ2-3	TRBV5-6	TRBD2	NA	TGTGCCAGCAGCTCGGGGGGGCGCACAGATACGCAGTATTTT	CASSSGGRTDTQYF
TRBJ2-7	TRBV28	NA	NA	TGTGCCAGCAGCGCTCCCGGTCTCAACTCCTACGAGCAGTACTTC	CASSAPGLNSYEQYF
TRBJ1-1	TRBV6-5	NA	few	TGTGCCAGCAGACCACTAGACGGAGCGGCTGAAGCTTTCTTT	CASRPLDGAAEAFF
TRBJ2-1	TRBV28	TRBD1	NA	TGTGCCAGCAGACGGGACAGGTACCTTCTTCACAATGAGCAGTTCTTC	CASRRDRYLLHNEQFF
TRBJ1-2	TRBV10-2	NA	NA	TGCGCCAGCAGTGAGTCTTTACGGGGTGACTATGGCTACACCTTC	CASSESLRGDYGYTF
TRBJ2-1	TRBV9	NA	NA	TGTGCCAGCAGCGCCGAGAACTACAATGAGCAGTTCTTC	CASSAENYNEQFF
TRBJ2-4	TRBV27	TRBD1	NA	TGTGCCAGCAGAAGACAGGGGGCAGACATTCAGTACTTC	CASRRQGADIQYF
TRBJ2-1	TRBV27	NA	NA	TGTGCCAGCTCCCAGGTAGGGGGAGGGCTCTATGAGCAGTTCTTC	CASSQVGGGLYEQFF
TRBJ2-5	TRBV11-2	NA	NA	TGTGCCAGCAGCCGCAGGACGGGGCAAGAGACCCAGTACTTC	CASSRRTGQETQYF
TRBJ2-7	TRBV9	NA	NA	TGTGCCAGCAGCGTAGCGGGGGACCTAGACTACGAGCAGTACTTC	CASSVAGDLDYEQYF
TRBJ1-4	TRBV9	NA	few	TGTGCCAGCAGCGTAGGGGACAAGGGGTCGGAAAAACTGTTTTTT	CASSVGDKGSEKLFF
TRBJ2-7	TRBV6-6	NA	NA	TGTGCCAGCAGCCCCTACCGTGGACGGGAGCAGTACTTC	CASSPYRGREQYF
TRBJ1-2	TRBV7-9	NA	once	TGTGCCAGCAGCTTAGTGTTGGATGGCTACACCTTC	CASSLVLDGYTF
TRBJ2-5	TRBV27	NA	NA	TGTGCCAGCAGCCCACGTAGGACAGCTAGAAAAGAGACCCAGTACTTC	CASSPRRTARKETQYF
TRBJ2-3	TRBV11-2	TRBD2	NA	TGTGCCAGCAGCTGGGCTAGCGGGAGGGCTGCGGATACGCAGTATTTT	CASSWASGRAADTQYF
TRBJ1-2	TRBV7-9	TRBD1	few	TGTGCCAGCAGGACCGGGACAGGGCGGGGCTACACCTTC	CASRTGTGRGYTF